A selection of T cell receptor beta chains follows, all from one sample in a study of cytomegalovirus exposure and HLA in healthy donors. Using immunoSEQ multiplex PCR, the repertoire was profiled, and TCRdb retains in-frame clones only, with some absent. The data show 200,000 to 250,000 clones, 82% seen once. Material for sequencing was PBMCs. These receptors all come from a middle-aged woman in good health and CMV-seropositive. Each CDR3 is given with its conserved first and last residue. The order of the fields is J gene, D gene, clone size, V gene, CDR3 DNA, CDR3 protein. The D gene is left open where the match is weak. The size of a clone is reported for some rows only, either as once, few or many, or as a class for expanded clones.

>TRBJ1-4|NA|NA|TRBV9
TGTGCCAGCAGCGTAGTAGGGACTGGTGAAAAACTGTTTTTT
CASSVVGTGEKLFF
>TRBJ1-5|NA|NA|TRBV7-6
TGTGCCAGCAGCTCACAACAGGGTAGCAATCAGCCCCAGCATTTT
CASSSQQGSNQPQHF
>TRBJ2-7|TRBD1|NA|TRBV5-4
TGTGCCAGCAGCGTAGGGGGCACTTCCTACGAGCAGTACTTC
CASSVGGTSYEQYF
>TRBJ1-3|NA|few|TRBV5-1
TGCGCCAGCAGCTTGGAGGGGAACTCTGGAAACACCATATATTTT
CASSLEGNSGNTIYF
>TRBJ2-1|TRBD2|NA|TRBV10-1
TGCGCCAGCAGTCGAGCGGGATTCTCCTACAATGAGCAGTTCTTC
CASSRAGFSYNEQFF
>TRBJ1-2|TRBD1|NA|TRBV6-5
TGTGCCAGCAGGCGAATCACAGGGGGCCTCTATGGCTACACCTTC
CASRRITGGLYGYTF
>TRBJ1-2|NA|NA|TRBV14
TGTGCCAGCAGCCAAGGCGTCTACGGCTACACCTTC
CASSQGVYGYTF
>TRBJ1-2|NA|NA|TRBV6-5
TGTGCCAGCAGTTACTCTGTCGGGAGCTCCTATGGCTACACCTTC
CASSYSVGSSYGYTF
>TRBJ1-5|TRBD1|NA|TRBV5-5
TGTGCCAGCACCCTCACAGGGGCCAGGGATCAGCCCCAGCATTTT
CASTLTGARDQPQHF
>TRBJ2-7|TRBD1|NA|TRBV30
TGTGCCTGGAAACCGGGACAGGGGACCTACGAGCAGTACTTC
CAWKPGQGTYEQYF
>TRBJ2-7|NA|NA|TRBV18
TGTGCCAGCTCACCACCGCTAGCAGGCCCAGCCTACGAGCAGTACTTC
CASSPPLAGPAYEQYF
>TRBJ1-1|TRBD1|NA|TRBV10-3
TGTGCCACCTGTTTCGACAGGGGAAAGACTGAAGCTTTCTTT
CATCFDRGKTEAFF
>TRBJ2-1|NA|NA|TRBV30
TGTGCCTTTTACCGGGACACCTCTTACAATGAGCAGTTCTTC
CAFYRDTSYNEQFF
>TRBJ2-7|NA|NA|TRBV29-1
TGCAGCGTTGAATTGGGACGGGGAGGCGACGAGCAGTACTTC
CSVELGRGGDEQYF
>TRBJ2-1|TRBD2|NA|TRBV4-3
TGCGCCAGCAGCCAAGACTTGAGCGGGAGCTCCTACAATGAGCAGTTCTTC
CASSQDLSGSSYNEQFF
>TRBJ1-6|NA|NA|TRBV10-3
TGTGCCATCAGTGCAACCCCGTCGGGGGGGGGCGGTTCACCCCTCCACTTT
CAISATPSGGGGSPLHF
>TRBJ1-2|TRBD1|NA|TRBV5-4
TGTGCCAGCAAGGGGGCATTCGAAGGCTACACCTTC
CASKGAFEGYTF
>TRBJ2-5|NA|NA|TRBV5-4
TGTGCCAGCAGCTTAGGATGGGGGCACGCGGAGACCCAGTACTTC
CASSLGWGHAETQYF
>TRBJ1-3|TRBD1|NA|TRBV9
TGTGCCAGCAGCGTAGAGGACAGGGGGCCCCATGGAAACACCATATATTTT
CASSVEDRGPHGNTIYF
>TRBJ1-1|NA|NA|TRBV23-1
TGCGCCAGCAGTATAAGGGTCGGGAGCACTGAAGCTTTCTTT
CASSIRVGSTEAFF
>TRBJ2-1|NA|NA|TRBV9
TGTGCCAGCAGCGTAGGGACTTACAATGAGCAGTTCTTC
CASSVGTYNEQFF
>TRBJ2-7|NA|once|TRBV30
TGTGCCTGGAGTGTATCCGAGCGCTACGAGCAGTACTTC
CAWSVSERYEQYF
>TRBJ1-5|NA|NA|TRBV30
TGTGCCTGGAGTGTAACTAGTAGCAATCAGCCCCAGCATTTT
CAWSVTSSNQPQHF
>TRBJ1-2|NA|NA|TRBV10-3
TGTGCCATCAGTGAGACGGGGAGCTATGGCTACACCTTC
CAISETGSYGYTF
>TRBJ2-7|TRBD1|NA|TRBV5-1
TGCGCCAGCAGCTTGAGAGGGACAGGGCCATACGAGCAGTACTTC
CASSLRGTGPYEQYF